One and the same sample provided the 8 T cell receptor beta chains below, sequenced in a study of beta chain features in type 1 diabetes (dated by TCRdb to the late 2010s). Libraries were built with the immunoSEQ multiplex PCR assay. The High Capacity cDNA Reverse Transcription Kit was used to reverse transcribe all of the isolated RNA, meaning that expressed TCRB transcripts were what got sequenced. Imported from immuneACCESS, the table was reduced by TCRdb to in-frame sequences with V and J called. These copies leave out some clones; in studies compared against another copy, an unresolved V gene accounts for under half, and the cause of the remainder is not known. This sample lists 240,000 or so clones; 27% were detected once. Together, the top ten hold approximately 4% of the sample. The specimen was central memory CD4+ T cells from blood. These receptors all stem from a man aged 25-45 years in good health.

This clone was observed a few times. The chain joins TRBV6-1 to TRBJ2-3, with D perhaps TRBD2 (6 bases). Germline lookup yields CDR1 MNHNS and CDR2 SASEGT. The CDR3 sequence is 14 residues long. V shed 3 bases and J shed 3 bases, with 10 bases lying between them. Here the CDR3 DNA reads TGTGCCAGCAGTGAGTCGGGGAGGACAGATACGCAGTATTTT. It yields the protein CASSESGRTDTQYF.

This clone was recorded a few times. The chain links TRBV2 to TRBJ2-7, with 11 positions matching TRBD2. Trimming took 6 bases from V and 4 from J; bases not matched to a gene: 8. This CDR3 contains 15 residues. The germline V gene encodes CDR1 SNHLY and CDR2 FYNNEI. CDR3 coding DNA: TGTGCCAGCAGCCCCCAGGGACTAGCGGTTTACGAGCAGTACTTC. It translates to CASSPQGLAVYEQYF.

V gene TRBV4-3 combines with J gene TRBJ2-5, with a tentative D call TRBD1 (6 bases). Trimming shortened V by 0 bases and J by 8 bases, and 13 bases separated the two germline ends. This CDR3 has 14 amino acids. From germline, CDR1 is LGHNA and CDR2 YSLEER. CDR3 region: CASSQDAGRGTQYF. The CDR3 coding sequence is TGCGCCAGCAGCCAAGATGCTGGCAGGGGCACCCAGTACTTC.

This clone occurred a few times. The genes are TRBV7-2 and TRBJ2-3; D not certain. The CDR3 is 12 amino acids. Trimming pared 2 bases from V and 6 bases from J, leaving 6 bases between. CDR1 is SGHTA and CDR2 is FQGNSA in the germline V gene. This chain's CDR3 is CASSLPRDTQYF. The CDR3 nucleotides are TGTGCCAGCAGCTTACCCCGCGATACGCAGTATTTT.

This clone was seen once. The rearrangement links TRBV4-2 to TRBJ1-1; D uncertain. This CDR3 spans 13 amino acids. From germline, CDR1 is LGHNA and CDR2 YNFKEQ. The V gene lost 6 bases and the J gene lost 3 bases, with 11 bases spanning the gap. Written as DNA, the CDR3 is TGTGCCAGCAGGGCGCGCGGTGACACTGAAGCTTTCTTT. As protein: CASRARGDTEAFF.

The rearrangement links TRBV7-2 to TRBJ2-2; possible D gene TRBD1, 6 bases. From germline, CDR1 is SGHTA and CDR2 FQGNSA. The CDR3 extends over 13 amino acids. V was trimmed by 5 bases and J by 5 bases, leaving 9 bases between them. The chain's CDR3 is CASSADRTGELFF. In DNA form, the CDR3 reads TGTGCCAGCAGCGCCGACAGGACCGGGGAGCTGTTTTTT.

The J gene is TRBJ2-5, the V gene TRBV4-2, with 12 nucleotides matching TRBD2. Germline CDR1 reads LGHNA; CDR2 reads YNFKEQ. V was pared by 1 base and J by 2 bases, with 2 bases of the junction left unmatched. The CDR3 is 16 residues long. DNA of the CDR3: TGTGCCAGCAGCCAAGCCGGGACTAGCGGGCAAGAGACCCAGTACTTC. Protein sequence: CASSQAGTSGQETQYF.

CDR3 loop: CASMIADTQYF. The CDR3 coding sequence is TGTGCCAGCATGATCGCAGATACGCAGTATTTT. The rearrangement uses TRBV6-6 and TRBJ2-3; no firm D call. Trimming stripped 7 bases from V and 4 bases from J, with 6 bases between. The CDR3 covers 11 residues. Germline CDR1 MNHNY, CDR2 SVGAGI (reference sequence).